One TCR beta chain is described in this entry. What it recognizes is unknown. The germline gene is not matched at one end of the junction; a read error may be the cause. The PCR employed 60 Vbeta primers together with 13 Jbeta primers. Profiling relied on immunoSEQ multiplex PCR, and the TCRdb table lists in-frame clones only, not all of them. The sample lists some 40,000 clones; around 85% were seen once. This CDR3 has 11 residues. CDR1 is SEHNR and CDR2 is FQNEAQ in the germline V gene (reference sequence). This entry comes from a study of cytomegalovirus exposure and HLA in healthy donors. Study information: From donors who were HLA-typed, an early data release held around 80 million unique TCRs. Study findings and constraints: For TCR beta chains, V- and J-gene trimming was later linked to a missense DCLRE1C variant. Clonal expansion, a later analysis showed, was greater in HLA-associated TCR beta chains than in equally common others.

The sample comprised PBMCs. The sequence was collected from a man aged 45-65 years in good health and CMV-seronegative. V and J are TRBV7-9 and TRBJ1-2; no firm D call. In DNA, the CDR3 is TGTTCCAGCAGCCCCTGGGAGGGCTACACCTTC. Its translation is CSSSPWEGYTF. Supplemented by reference TRBV7-9 and TRBJ1-2, the full variable domain reads DTGVSQNPRHKITKRGQNVTFRCDPISEHNRLYWYRQTLGQGPEFLTYFQNEAQLEKSRLLSDRFSAERPKGSFSTLEIQRTEQGDSAMYLCSSSPWEGYTFGSGTRLTVV.